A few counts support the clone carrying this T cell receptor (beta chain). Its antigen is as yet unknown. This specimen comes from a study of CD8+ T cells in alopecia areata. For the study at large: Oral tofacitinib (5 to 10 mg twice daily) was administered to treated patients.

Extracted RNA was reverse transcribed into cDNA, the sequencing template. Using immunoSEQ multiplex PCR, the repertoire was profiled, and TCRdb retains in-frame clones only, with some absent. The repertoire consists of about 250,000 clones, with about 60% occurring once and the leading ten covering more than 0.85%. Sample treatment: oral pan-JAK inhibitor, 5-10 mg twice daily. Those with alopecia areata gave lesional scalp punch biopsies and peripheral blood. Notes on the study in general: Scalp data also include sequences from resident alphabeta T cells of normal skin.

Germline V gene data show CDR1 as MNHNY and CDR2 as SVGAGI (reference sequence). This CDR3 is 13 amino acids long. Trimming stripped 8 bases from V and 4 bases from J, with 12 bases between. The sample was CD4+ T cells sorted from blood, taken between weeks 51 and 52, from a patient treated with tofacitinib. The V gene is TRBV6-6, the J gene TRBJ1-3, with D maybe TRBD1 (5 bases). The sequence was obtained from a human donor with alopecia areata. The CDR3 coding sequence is TGTGCCAGCGGGGCCTCAACGGGAAACACCATATATTTT. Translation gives CASGASTGNTIYF.